Each of the 32 T cell receptor beta chains below was sequenced from the same sample in a study of blood T cell repertoires in COVID-19. Here immunoSEQ multiplex PCR was the method, and the copy in TCRdb shows in-frame clones only, minus some. The data show about 98,000 clones, with 82% seen just once and approximately 20% held by the top ten. Sequencing used peripheral blood. The receptors were sampled from a man older than 75 with acute or convalescent COVID-19.

V gene TRBV7-8 combines with J gene TRBJ1-2, with a weak D call TRBD1 (5 bases). Germline V CDR1 and CDR2: SGHVS, FQNEAQ. Trimming stripped 1 base from V and 2 bases from J, with 11 bases between. The CDR3 loop spans 15 amino acids. The CDR3 loop reads CASSLVLGGNYGYTF. CDR3 bases: TGTGCCAGCAGCTTAGTCCTCGGGGGGAACTATGGCTACACCTTC.

The V and J genes are TRBV30 and TRBJ1-1; D is possibly TRBD1 (5 bases). The germline V gene encodes CDR1 GTSNPN and CDR2 SVGIG (reference sequence). The CDR3 loop spans 13 amino acids. V lost 2 bases and J 5 bases, leaving 12 bases between the germline ends. CDR3 region: CAWSRSGDTEAFF. CDR3 DNA: TGTGCCTGGAGTAGGTCGGGGGATACTGAAGCTTTCTTT.

A single count supports this clone. The chain couples TRBV6-6 to TRBJ1-4; TRBD1 might be the D (5 bases). Trimming pared 6 bases from V and 8 bases from J, leaving 19 bases between. From germline, CDR1 is MNHNY and CDR2 SVGAGI (reference sequence). The CDR3 has 15 amino acids. The CDR3 nucleotides are TGTGCCAGCAGCATTCTTCAGGGCCGGAACGAAAAACTGTTTTTT. Translation gives CASSILQGRNEKLFF.

The table lists this clone with a few counts. CDR3 in DNA: TGTGCCAGCAGTGGGAACAGTGCAAATTCACCCCTCCACTTT. It translates to CASSGNSANSPLHF. The rearrangement links TRBV2 to TRBJ1-6, with no clear D. The CDR3 runs to 14 residues. Germline loops: CDR1 SNHLY, CDR2 FYNNEI. V was cut by 4 bases and J by 7 bases, with 11 bases left in between.

This chain uses TRBV10-2 with TRBJ2-1; 7 nucleotides line up with TRBD2. The CDR3 is made up of 16 amino acids. CDR1 is WSHSY, CDR2 SAAADI, per germline. Trimming took 5 bases from V and 6 from J; bases not matched to a gene: 13. The CDR3 loop is CASSPGGPGDSNEQFF. The CDR3 coding sequence is TGCGCCAGCAGTCCGGGAGGCCCAGGAGACAGCAATGAGCAGTTCTTC.

The chain's CDR3 is CASSSGTGGFQPQHF. CDR3 in DNA: TGTGCCAGCAGTTCCGGGACAGGGGGTTTTCAGCCCCAGCATTTT. The chain uses TRBV27 and TRBJ1-5; 11 bases line up with TRBD1. The V gene's germline CDR1 is MNHEY and CDR2 SMNVEV (reference sequence). CDR3 size: 15 residues. Germline trimming cut 4 bases from V and 6 bases from J; bases unmatched to any gene: 5.

This clone was recorded once. The rearrangement uses TRBV19 and TRBJ1-1, with D tentatively TRBD1 (5 bases). Germline V CDR1 and CDR2: LNHDA, SQIVND (reference sequence). Trimming removed 3 bases from V and 4 bases from J, with 9 bases in between. The CDR3 is 13 amino acids. CDR3 DNA: TGTGCCAGTAGTATCGGGAGGGGCACTGAAGCTTTCTTT. The encoded protein is CASSIGRGTEAFF.

The J gene is TRBJ1-5, the V gene TRBV19; the D gene is possibly TRBD1 (6 bases). Trimming stripped 5 bases from V and 5 bases from J, with 13 bases between. Looked up from germline, CDR1 is LNHDA and CDR2 is SQIVND (reference sequence). The CDR3 covers 14 residues. CDR3 bases: TGTGCCAGTAGTTTAGGGGGGAGGCATCAGCCCCAGCATTTT. This sequence encodes CASSLGGRHQPQHF. The variable domain in full, completed from reference TRBV19 and TRBJ1-5, reads DGGITQSPKYLFRKEGQNVTLSCEQNLNHDAMYWYRQDPGQGLRLIYYSQIVNDFQKGDIAEGYSVSREKKESFPLTVTSAQKNPTAFYLCASSLGGRHQPQHFGDGTRLSIL.

Comment on this clone: Other DNA sequences of this sample code for an identical CDR3. The rearrangement links TRBV12-3 or TRBV12-4 to TRBJ1-1, with unresolved D. V lost 2 bases and J lost 1, with 5 bases in between. The CDR3 is 13 amino acids. CDR3 in amino acids: CASSLRGNTEAFF. The CDR3 bases are TGTGCCAGCAGTTTACGGGGGAACACTGAAGCTTTCTTT.

This clone has only one observation. The chain joins TRBV7-8 to TRBJ2-2, with TRBD1 as a possible D gene (6 bases). The CDR3 extends over 15 amino acids. Trimming cost V 3 bases and J 6 bases, with 14 bases left between them. Germline CDR1 is SGHVS and CDR2 is FQNEAQ. CDR3 residues: CASSFGSQGAGELFF. CDR3 DNA sequence: TGTGCCAGCAGCTTCGGGTCACAGGGAGCCGGGGAGCTGTTTTTT.

The V and J genes are TRBV5-1 and TRBJ2-5; a possible D gene is TRBD2 (6 bases). The V end was cut by 0 bases, the J end by 1 base, with 19 bases between. The CDR3 consists of 18 residues. CDR1 and CDR2 from the germline V gene are SGHRS and YFSETQ. CDR3 sequence: CASSLAKKWLASQETQYF. CDR3 coding DNA: TGCGCCAGCAGCTTGGCCAAAAAGTGGCTAGCGTCCCAAGAGACCCAGTACTTC.

The V and J genes are TRBV11-3 and TRBJ1-1; no definite D call. CDR3 length: 12 amino acids. Germline values: CDR1 SGHNT, CDR2 YENEEA. Trimming stripped 5 bases from V and 4 bases from J, with 8 bases between. The CDR3 nucleotides read TGTGCCAGCAGCCGTGGAGTCACTGAAGCTTTCTTT. It encodes CASSRGVTEAFF.

CDR3 bases: TGCGCCAGCAGTGTGGGCACCAGATCAACTAACTATGGCTACACCTTC. Protein sequence: CASSVGTRSTNYGYTF. V gene TRBV10-2 combines with J gene TRBJ1-2; no clear D gene. V lost 4 bases to trimming and J lost 0 bases, with 15 bases between them. Germline V lookup: CDR1 WSHSY, CDR2 SAAADI. This CDR3 contains 16 residues.

This clone was seen a handful of times. CDR3 loop: CASSLGKGGYGYTF. The DNA of the CDR3 is TGTGCCAGCAGCTTAGGAAAAGGCGGCTATGGCTACACCTTC. The gene calls are TRBV11-2 and TRBJ1-2; no definite D call. The CDR3 consists of 14 residues. Trimming pared 1 base from V and 4 bases from J, leaving 10 bases between. Germline V gene lookup returns CDR1 SGHAT and CDR2 FQNNGV.

This chain connects TRBV7-2 to TRBJ2-1; TRBD1 matches at 7 bases. This CDR3 region has 14 residues. Germline V gene data show CDR1 as SGHTA and CDR2 as FQGNSA. The trim removed 6 bases at V and 0 bases at J, leaving 2 bases unmatched. CDR3 residues: CASSPGGSYNEQFF. CDR3 in DNA: TGTGCCAGCAGTCCAGGGGGCTCCTACAATGAGCAGTTCTTC.

This chain uses TRBV2 with TRBJ1-5, with TRBD1 matching over 7 bases. The CDR3 is 15 amino acids. The junction had 8 bases not matched to a gene; V was cut back by 7 bases and J by 2 bases. The V gene's germline CDR1 is SNHLY and CDR2 FYNNEI. The CDR3 nucleotides read TGTGCCAGCAATAGACAGGGTCTGGGCAATCAGCCCCAGCATTTT. Protein sequence: CASNRQGLGNQPQHF.

This rearrangement joins TRBV5-6 to TRBJ2-7; TRBD1 aligns across 9 bases. The trim removed 3 bases at V and 3 bases at J, leaving 7 bases unmatched. Germline values: CDR1 SGHDT, CDR2 YYEEEE. This CDR3 spans 15 amino acids. CDR3 nucleotide sequence: TGTGCCAGCAGCTCGTCCGGGACAGGGTTCTACGAGCAGTACTTC. It encodes CASSSSGTGFYEQYF.

The sample holds a few counts of this clone. This chain uses TRBV6-1 with TRBJ2-1; 8 bases are a match to TRBD1. This CDR3 spans 15 amino acids. Germline-derived CDR1 and CDR2 are MNHNS and SASEGT. Trimming removed 2 bases from V and 4 bases from J; junction bases left unmatched: 4. CDR3 in DNA: TGTGCCAGCAGTGAAAGCGACAGGGGATACAATGAGCAGTTCTTC. Translating gives CASSESDRGYNEQFF.

The V and J genes are TRBV4-1 and TRBJ1-2; D is ambiguous. CDR3 size: 14 residues. The V gene's germline CDR1 is MGHRA and CDR2 YSYEKL. The V end was cut by 3 bases, the J end by 3 bases, with 11 bases between. CDR3: CASSHSGLDYGYTF. The CDR3 nucleotides are TGCGCCAGCAGCCACTCAGGATTGGACTATGGCTACACCTTC.

The chain joins TRBV7-8 to TRBJ1-1, with D tentatively TRBD1 (5 bases). The CDR3 is 13 amino acids. V lost 4 bases to trimming and J lost 2 bases, with 8 bases between them. Looked up from germline, CDR1 is SGHVS and CDR2 is FQNEAQ. Written as DNA, the CDR3 is TGTGCCAGCAGCTCTCAGGGCAACACTGAAGCTTTCTTT. Translating it yields CASSSQGNTEAFF.

This chain joins TRBV5-8 and TRBJ2-1, with a tentative D call TRBD1 (5 bases). The CDR3 sequence is 14 residues long. Between the trimmed V and J ends, which lost 4 bases and 0 bases, there was a span of 8 bases. Germline CDR1 reads SGHTS; CDR2 reads YDEGEE. The CDR3 loop is CASSRGRSYNEQFF. CDR3 sequence (DNA): TGTGCCAGCAGCAGGGGCCGCTCCTACAATGAGCAGTTCTTC.

The V gene is TRBV5-1, the J gene TRBJ2-1; weak D call: TRBD2 (5 bases). The V end lost 0 bases, the J end lost 5 bases, and 9 bases lay between the germline ends. Germline CDR1 is SGHRS and CDR2 is YFSETQ. CDR3 length equals 14 residues. Written as DNA, the CDR3 is TGCGCCAGCAGCTTGGTGGAGCGGCACAATGAGCAGTTCTTC. Protein product: CASSLVERHNEQFF.

The chain couples TRBV25-1 to TRBJ2-7, with TRBD2 identical over 8 bases. The CDR3 runs to 12 residues. The V gene's germline CDR1 is MGHDK and CDR2 SYGVNS. With 10 bases clipped from V and 2 bases from J, the junction kept 4 bases outside the gene matches. The CDR3 is CATRGGPYEQYF. CDR3 nucleotide sequence: TGTGCCACCCGGGGGGGCCCCTACGAGCAGTACTTC.

The chain combines TRBV5-1 with TRBJ2-7; 9 nucleotides line up with TRBD1. There are 16 residues in the CDR3. Germline lookup yields CDR1 SGHRS and CDR2 YFSETQ. V lost 0 bases and J lost 5; bases outside the gene matches: 9. The CDR3 DNA is TGCGCCAGCAGCTTGGTATCGACAGGGGGGAAAAACGAGCAGTACTTC. Translating it yields CASSLVSTGGKNEQYF. The variable domain in full, with the rest retrieved from reference TRBV5-1 and TRBJ2-7, is KAGVTQTPRYLIKTRGQQVTLSCSPISGHRSVSWYQQTPGQGLQFLFEYFSETQRNKGNFPGRFSGRQFSNSRSEMNVSTLELGDSALYLCASSLVSTGGKNEQYFGPGTRLTVT.

This clone has a handful of counts. The chain links TRBV7-2 to TRBJ1-5; no clear D. CDR3 length: 16 amino acids. The ends were cut back, 3 bases at V and 0 bases at J, with 12 bases in the middle. CDR1 and CDR2 (germline): SGHTA, FQGNSA. The CDR3 DNA reads as TGTGCCAGCAGCTTTGGTCCCCCGCGTAGCAATCAGCCCCAGCATTTT. Translation gives CASSFGPPRSNQPQHF.

The chain combines TRBV5-1 with TRBJ2-2, with 8 bases identical to TRBD2. CDR3 length: 16 amino acids. Unmatched junction bases numbered 9, after V lost 4 bases and J lost 4 bases. The germline CDR1 and CDR2 sequences are SGHRS and YFSETQ. DNA of the CDR3: TGCGCCAGCAGCCCTACCTTAGCGGGAAGCACCGGGGAGCTGTTTTTT. Translation: CASSPTLAGSTGELFF. Using reference TRBV5-1 and TRBJ2-2 for the parts outside the CDR3, the full variable domain is KAGVTQTPRYLIKTRGQQVTLSCSPISGHRSVSWYQQTPGQGLQFLFEYFSETQRNKGNFPGRFSGRQFSNSRSEMNVSTLELGDSALYLCASSPTLAGSTGELFFGEGSRLTVL.

There are a few counts of this clone. The chain recombines TRBV30 with TRBJ2-7; no clear D. Germline-derived CDR1 and CDR2 are GTSNPN and SVGIG (reference sequence). Between the trimmed V and J ends, which lost 0 bases and 5 bases, there was a span of 8 bases. This CDR3 region has 12 residues. Here the CDR3 reads CAWSVRGNEQYF. CDR3 DNA: TGTGCCTGGAGTGTACGAGGAAACGAGCAGTACTTC.

This clone was found once. This sequence joins TRBV6-5 and TRBJ2-7; D perhaps matches TRBD2 (5 bases). The V gene's germline CDR1 is MNHEY and CDR2 SVGAGI. The germline V and J ends were trimmed by 4 bases and 3 bases, with 13 bases remaining between them. This CDR3 has 14 residues. The CDR3 coding sequence is TGTGCCAGCAGTTCCCGGAGAGGGAGCTACGAGCAGTACTTC. This gives the protein CASSSRRGSYEQYF.

Only a few counts were recorded for this clone. The chain uses TRBV7-2 and TRBJ1-6, with TRBD1 matching 9 bases. CDR1 is SGHTA and CDR2 is FQGNSA in the germline V gene. The CDR3 extends over 15 amino acids. V was clipped by 2 bases and J by 10 bases; unmatched bases: 6. CDR3 residues: CASSLNRDRASPLHF. The CDR3 DNA reads TGTGCCAGCAGCTTAAACCGGGACAGGGCATCACCCCTCCACTTT.

The chain employs TRBV5-4 and TRBJ2-3; 7 bases line up with TRBD2. The trim removed 3 bases at V and 2 bases at J, leaving 6 bases unmatched. The germline V gene encodes CDR1 SGHNT and CDR2 YYREEE (reference sequence). This CDR3 has 15 amino acids. Here the CDR3 DNA reads TGTGCCAGCAGCTACGGGGGGAGGGTCACAGATACGCAGTATTTT. This encodes CASSYGGRVTDTQYF.

The genes are TRBV6-5 and TRBJ1-5; D is uncertain. V lost 6 bases, J lost 7 bases, and 16 bases lay in between. Germline V gene lookup returns CDR1 MNHEY and CDR2 SVGAGI. This CDR3 is built from 14 residues. CDR3 sequence reads: CASSTGSQGQPQHF. As DNA, the CDR3 is TGTGCCAGCAGCACCGGGAGCCAAGGCCAGCCCCAGCATTTT.

The chain combines TRBV7-2 with TRBJ2-5, with TRBD2 identical over 9 bases. This CDR3 is 16 amino acids long. With V trimmed by 1 base and J by 1 base, 4 bases remained unmatched. In germline, CDR1 is SGHTA, CDR2 FQGNSA. The CDR3 nucleotides read TGTGCCAGCAGCTTAGTGGCGGGAGGGCCCCAAGAGACCCAGTACTTC. Translation gives CASSLVAGGPQETQYF.